Below, 27 T cell receptor beta chains from the same sample are listed, as sequenced in a study of blood T cell repertoires in COVID-19. Here immunoSEQ multiplex PCR was the method, and the copy in TCRdb shows in-frame clones only, minus some. In the table there are 150,000 to 200,000 clones, under 85% of which are singletons. Sequenced: peripheral blood. The source is a woman of 80 years or more with acute or convalescent COVID-19.

CDR3 bases: TGTGCCAGCAGCCAAGGGGCCTGGGAGACCCAGTACTTC. It translates to CASSQGAWETQYF. The genes are TRBV3-1 (or the pseudogene TRBV3-2) and TRBJ2-5; D is unresolved. CDR1 is LGHDT, CDR2 YNNKEL, per germline (reference sequence). The CDR3 is made up of 13 amino acids. V lost 1 base, J lost 5 bases, and 8 bases lay in between.

V is TRBV30 and J is TRBJ1-3; D not certain. With 0 bases removed from V and 7 bases from J, the gap between germline ends came to 13 bases. This CDR3 is built from 14 residues. Germline V gene sequence: CDR1 GTSNPN, CDR2 SVGIG (reference sequence). CDR3 DNA sequence: TGTGCCTGGAGTGTAGGTCACAACGGGAACACCATATATTTT. It codes for CAWSVGHNGNTIYF.

This chain uses TRBV4-1 with TRBJ2-2; TRBD1 agrees at 9 bases. Trimming cost V 4 bases and J 4 bases; bases outside gene matches: 1. From germline, CDR1 is MGHRA and CDR2 YSYEKL. This CDR3 is built from 14 residues. CDR3 coding DNA: TGCGCCAGCAGCCGGACAGGGGTCACCGGGGAGCTGTTTTTT. This sequence encodes CASSRTGVTGELFF.

The rearrangement joins TRBV3-1 (or the pseudogene TRBV3-2) to TRBJ2-7; perhaps TRBD2 as D (5 bases). Trimming cost V 3 bases and J 2 bases, with 11 bases left between them. Germline V gene lookup returns CDR1 LGHDT and CDR2 YNNKEL (reference sequence). This CDR3 region has 14 residues. CDR3 sequence (DNA): TGTGCCAGCAGCCACTCGGGATTTACCTACGAGCAGTACTTC. It encodes CASSHSGFTYEQYF.

This clone was detected a few times. This chain connects TRBV5-1 to TRBJ1-2; D might be TRBD1 (5 bases). Trimming stripped 0 bases from V and 6 bases from J, with 12 bases between. Germline V CDR1 and CDR2: SGHRS, YFSETQ. This CDR3 is built from 14 residues. CDR3 in DNA: TGCGCCAGCAGCTTGGAGGGCCCACAGGATGGCTACACCTTC. Encoded protein: CASSLEGPQDGYTF.

This chain connects TRBV3-1 (or the pseudogene TRBV3-2) to TRBJ1-1; 8 nucleotides agree with TRBD1. This CDR3 has 16 residues. J lost 8 bases, V lost 0 bases, and 11 bases had no gene match. Germline loops: CDR1 LGHDT, CDR2 YNNKEL (reference sequence). CDR3 protein: CASSQDRTGPTLEAFF. Here the CDR3 DNA reads TGTGCCAGCAGCCAAGATCGGACAGGGCCCACCTTAGAAGCTTTCTTT.

This sequence joins TRBV29-1 and TRBJ2-1; D possibly corresponds to TRBD2 (5 bases). Germline loops: CDR1 SQVTM, CDR2 ANQGSEA. Between the trimmed V and J ends, which lost 2 bases and 9 bases, there was a span of 14 bases. The CDR3 sequence is 13 residues long. CDR3 loop: CSVEHLTRSEQFF. The CDR3 nucleotides are TGCAGCGTTGAACACCTCACTAGAAGTGAGCAGTTCTTC.

The V gene is TRBV6-5, the J gene TRBJ1-2; D is undetermined. This CDR3 is built from 14 residues. Germline V gene lookup returns CDR1 MNHEY and CDR2 SVGAGI. Trimming took 6 bases from V and 0 from J, leaving 11 bases between them. DNA of the CDR3: TGTGCCAGCAGAGCCCGGGAACCTAACTATGGCTACACCTTC. It encodes CASRAREPNYGYTF.

The genes are TRBV29-1 and TRBJ1-1; TRBD1 is a possible D gene (5 bases). This CDR3 region has 12 residues. The V and J ends lost 7 bases and 0 bases respectively, with 9 bases between them. From germline, CDR1 is SQVTM and CDR2 ANQGSEA. CDR3 sequence: CSGGLLNTEAFF. The CDR3 region has the DNA TGCAGCGGGGGACTCCTGAACACTGAAGCTTTCTTT.

V usage is TRBV7-9 and J usage is TRBJ2-2, with D tentatively TRBD2 (5 bases). The V and J ends lost 1 base and 5 bases respectively, with 11 bases between them. Germline loops: CDR1 SEHNR, CDR2 FQNEAQ (reference sequence). CDR3 length: 15 residues. The DNA of the CDR3 is TGTGCCAGCAGCTTAGGGACCCGGGGTACCGGGGAGCTGTTTTTT. This translates into CASSLGTRGTGELFF.

The gene calls are TRBV5-1 and TRBJ1-1; 11 bases align to TRBD1. This CDR3 is 14 amino acids long. The germline V gene encodes CDR1 SGHRS and CDR2 YFSETQ. The V gene end was trimmed by 5 bases and the J gene end by 7 bases; junction bases not matched to a gene: 7. CDR3 loop: CASRLPGQGGEAFF. CDR3 sequence (DNA): TGCGCCAGCAGGCTCCCGGGACAGGGGGGTGAAGCTTTCTTT.

The chain couples TRBV7-2 to TRBJ1-4; perhaps TRBD1 as D (5 bases). CDR3 size: 15 residues. Germline V gives CDR1 SGHTA, CDR2 FQGNSA. The V end was cut by 0 bases, the J end by 7 bases, with 12 bases between. The CDR3 region is CASSLAQGGTEKLFF. The CDR3 DNA follows: TGTGCCAGCAGCTTAGCCCAGGGAGGGACTGAAAAACTGTTTTTT.

This clone has more than one count but fewer than ten. This rearrangement joins TRBV6-4 to TRBJ2-2; D is uncertain. Trimming stripped 9 bases from V and 5 bases from J, with 10 bases between. Per germline, CDR1 MRHNA and CDR2 SNTAGT. This CDR3 spans 12 amino acids. CDR3 DNA sequence: TGTGCCAGGCTACCACGGACCGGGGAGCTGTTTTTT. It encodes CARLPRTGELFF.

The chain has TRBV29-1 and TRBJ1-2, with D tentatively TRBD1 (5 bases). The V end lost 6 bases, the J end lost 2 bases, and 13 bases lay between the germline ends. The CDR3 has 13 amino acids. Germline assignment: CDR1 SQVTM and CDR2 ANQGSEA. The CDR3: CSVRTGGNYGYTF. CDR3 sequence (DNA): TGCAGCGTCAGGACTGGGGGGAACTATGGCTACACCTTC. Filled out from reference TRBV29-1 and TRBJ1-2, the complete variable domain reads SAVISQKPSRDICQRGTSLTIQCQVDSQVTMMFWYRQQPGQSLTLIATANQGSEATYESGFVIDKFPISRPNLTFSTLTVSNMSPEDSSIYLCSVRTGGNYGYTFGSGTRLTVV.

V usage is TRBV18 and J usage is TRBJ2-3, with 7 bases identical to TRBD2. The germline V gene encodes CDR1 KGHSH and CDR2 LQKENI. This CDR3 is 15 amino acids long. With 1 base clipped from V and 6 bases from J, the junction kept 7 bases outside the gene matches. The CDR3, as DNA: TGTGCCAGCTCACCACAACGAGCGGGAATTGATACGCAGTATTTT. Protein sequence: CASSPQRAGIDTQYF. The complete variable domain, with remaining parts taken from reference TRBV18 and TRBJ2-3, reads NAGVMQNPRHLVRRRGQEARLRCSPMKGHSHVYWYRQLPEEGLKFMVYLQKENIIDESGMPKERFSAEFPKEGPSILRIQQVVRGDSAAYFCASSPQRAGIDTQYFGPGTRLTVL.

This chain joins TRBV3-1 (or the pseudogene TRBV3-2) and TRBJ2-1; 7 bases are a match to TRBD2. Germline CDR1 is LGHDT and CDR2 is YNNKEL (reference sequence). V dropped 3 bases and J dropped 6; count of bases not matched to a gene: 8. The CDR3 spans 15 residues. DNA of the CDR3: TGTGCCAGCAGCCAGGGGGGAGGGCCCCGCAATGAGCAGTTCTTC. It yields the protein CASSQGGGPRNEQFF.

This chain connects TRBV29-1 to TRBJ2-2; D remains ambiguous. The CDR3 has 13 residues. The germline gives CDR1 SQVTM, CDR2 ANQGSEA. V was cut by 1 base and J by 11 bases, with 14 bases left in between. The CDR3 here is CSVEGSSLSELFF. The CDR3 DNA sequence: TGCAGCGTTGAAGGGTCCAGTTTGTCTGAGCTGTTTTTT.

The count of this clone is one. This chain joins TRBV6-5 and TRBJ1-2; unclear D gene. The length of the CDR3 is 14 residues. Trimming pared 6 bases from V and 2 bases from J, leaving 13 bases between. CDR1 is MNHEY and CDR2 is SVGAGI in the germline V gene. The CDR3 sequence is CASRSLEENYGYTF. The CDR3 nucleotides are TGTGCCAGCAGGTCCCTTGAGGAAAACTATGGCTACACCTTC.

The rearrangement links TRBV5-1 to TRBJ2-1, with a possible D match to TRBD2 (5 bases). The CDR3 consists of 15 residues. Germline values: CDR1 SGHRS, CDR2 YFSETQ. V was trimmed by 0 bases and J by 12 bases, leaving 19 bases between them. This chain's CDR3 is CASSLDSPGLYGQFF. The CDR3 DNA sequence: TGCGCCAGCAGCTTGGACAGCCCCGGACTTTACGGGCAGTTCTTC.

The chain links TRBV7-9 to TRBJ2-7, with D maybe TRBD1 (6 bases). Between the trimmed V and J ends, which lost 1 base and 6 bases, there was a span of 16 bases. This CDR3 has 15 residues. Per the germline V gene, CDR1 is SEHNR and CDR2 is FQNEAQ (reference sequence). CDR3 residues: CASSLVQGPKFEQYF. CDR3 DNA sequence: TGTGCCAGCAGCTTAGTACAGGGACCTAAATTCGAGCAGTACTTC.

This chain links TRBV7-2 with TRBJ2-7; 8 bases line up with TRBD1. V dropped 5 bases and J dropped 13; count of bases not matched to a gene: 7. Germline CDR1 and CDR2: SGHTA and FQGNSA. CDR3 length: 11 amino acids. As DNA, the CDR3 is TGTGCCAGCAGCCCTCGGGACAGGCCTTACTTC. This encodes CASSPRDRPYF. Full variable domain (missing parts from reference TRBV7-2 and TRBJ2-7): GAGVSQSPSNKVTEKGKDVELRCDPISGHTALYWYRQSLGQGLEFLIYFQGNSAPDKSGLPSDRFSAERTGGSVSTLTIQRTQQEDSAVYLCASSPRDRPYFGPGTRLTVT.

The CDR3 DNA is TGTGCCAGCACCCGCGGAGGGTACGAGCAGTACTTC. It translates to CASTRGGYEQYF. The chain carries TRBV5-4 and TRBJ2-7; D might be TRBD2 (6 bases). V gave up 6 bases and J gave up 4 bases, with 11 bases separating them. Germline CDR1 reads SGHNT; CDR2 reads YYREEE (reference sequence). The CDR3 contains 12 residues.

The genes are TRBV7-2 and TRBJ1-3; D uncertain. The V end lost 2 bases, the J end lost 5 bases, and 13 bases lay between the germline ends. The CDR3 is 15 amino acids. The germline gives CDR1 SGHTA, CDR2 FQGNSA. The CDR3 spells CASSLSRGNRNTIYF. As DNA, the CDR3 is TGTGCCAGCAGCTTATCTCGGGGTAACCGAAACACCATATATTTT.

This clone occurred once. The DNA for the CDR3 is TGTGCCAGCAGCCAAATGAGCGGGGGGTACAATGAGCAGTTCTTC. Amino acid sequence: CASSQMSGGYNEQFF. The rearrangement joins TRBV3-1 (or the pseudogene TRBV3-2) to TRBJ2-1; 9 bases are shared with TRBD2. Per germline, CDR1 LGHDT and CDR2 YNNKEL (reference sequence). V lost 2 bases to trimming and J lost 4 bases; unmatched junction nucleotides: 3. The CDR3 spans 15 residues.

This clone was seen a handful of times. The chain joins TRBV3-1 (or the pseudogene TRBV3-2) to TRBJ2-6; 7 bases line up with TRBD2. There are 16 residues in the CDR3. Germline V gene data show CDR1 as LGHDT and CDR2 as YNNKEL (reference sequence). Trimming cost V 4 bases and J 0 bases; bases outside gene matches: 3. This chain's CDR3 is CASSPGTNSGANVLTF. The CDR3 nucleotides are TGTGCCAGCAGCCCCGGGACTAACTCTGGGGCCAACGTCCTGACTTTC.

The genes are TRBV5-1 and TRBJ2-5, with a possible D match to TRBD2 (6 bases). CDR3 size: 14 residues. V was pared by 5 bases and J by 1 base, with 12 bases between. Germline lookup yields CDR1 SGHRS and CDR2 YFSETQ. The CDR3 reads CASRRAGRQETQYF. The CDR3 DNA follows: TGCGCCAGCAGGAGGGCGGGGCGCCAAGAGACCCAGTACTTC.

The chain recombines TRBV27 with TRBJ2-5, with 8 nucleotides matching TRBD1. Trimming took 6 bases from V and 4 from J; bases not matched to a gene: 4. Per the germline V gene, CDR1 is MNHEY and CDR2 is SMNVEV (reference sequence). The CDR3 length is 13 residues. The CDR3 loop is CASRGQGGETQYF. CDR3 coding DNA: TGTGCCAGCAGAGGACAGGGAGGAGAGACCCAGTACTTC.